This passage covers 26 T cell receptor beta chains from one sample sequenced in a study of sequential checkpoint blockade in melanoma. Using immunoSEQ multiplex PCR, the repertoire was profiled, and TCRdb retains in-frame clones only, with some absent. The table lists about 12,000 clones, 70% to 85% of them singletons. Sample treatment: randomized to nivolumab then ipilimumab (arm A) or the reverse (arm B). Sequences were derived from CD8+ T cells sorted from blood (inferred from file names), sampled from a patient given nivolumab and ipilimumab in sequence. The origin of the receptors is a human donor with melanoma.

The chain is built from TRBV18 and TRBJ1-2; D perhaps matches TRBD1 (5 bases). V was trimmed by 6 bases and J by 0 bases, leaving 20 bases between them. This CDR3 spans 17 amino acids. CDR1 is KGHSH and CDR2 is LQKENI in the germline V gene. The CDR3 nucleotides are TGTGCCAGCTCCGGAGGCGGGGATCCGGGGGCTAACTATGGCTACACCTTC. Its translation: CASSGGGDPGANYGYTF. The full variable domain, completed using reference TRBV18 and TRBJ1-2, is NAGVMQNPRHLVRRRGQEARLRCSPMKGHSHVYWYRQLPEEGLKFMVYLQKENIIDESGMPKERFSAEFPKEGPSILRIQQVVRGDSAAYFCASSGGGDPGANYGYTFGSGTRLTVV.

The chain is built from TRBV19 and TRBJ1-1; weak D call: TRBD1 (6 bases). The CDR3 has 13 residues. Trimming stripped 3 bases from V and 3 bases from J, with 8 bases between. Looked up from germline, CDR1 is LNHDA and CDR2 is SQIVND (reference sequence). The DNA for the CDR3 is TGTGCCAGTAGTATGGGGGCCCACACTGAAGCTTTCTTT. Its translation: CASSMGAHTEAFF.

The CDR3 loop is CASSAREHLYEQYF. The DNA of the CDR3 is TGTGCCAGCAGTGCCCGGGAGCACCTCTACGAGCAGTACTTC. V and J are TRBV27 and TRBJ2-7, with D possibly TRBD2 on 6 matching bases. V dropped 5 bases and J dropped 3 bases, with 14 bases sitting between them. Looked up from germline, CDR1 is MNHEY and CDR2 is SMNVEV (reference sequence). This CDR3 is built from 14 residues.

The chain combines TRBV10-1 with TRBJ2-3; D may be TRBD2 (5 bases). CDR1 and CDR2 (germline): WNHNN, SYGVQD (reference sequence). There are 14 residues in the CDR3. The V and J ends lost 3 bases and 1 base respectively, with 8 bases between them. The CDR3 nucleotides are TGCGCCAGCAGTGAATGGCGGGGCACAGATACGCAGTATTTT. Amino acids: CASSEWRGTDTQYF.

In the case of this clone: Distinct nucleotide sequences in the sample also encode this CDR3. The chain uses TRBV5-1 and TRBJ1-2; TRBD1 is a possible D gene (6 bases). Germline V gene sequence: CDR1 SGHRS, CDR2 YFSETQ. The V end lost 0 bases, the J end lost 6 bases, and 12 bases lay between the germline ends. This CDR3 spans 14 amino acids. The chain's CDR3 is CASSLDREGHGYTF. Written as DNA, the CDR3 is TGCGCCAGCAGCTTGGACAGGGAGGGCCATGGCTACACCTTC.

V gene TRBV7-2 combines with J gene TRBJ1-1, with D perhaps matching TRBD1 (6 bases). Germline values: CDR1 SGHTA, CDR2 FQGNSA. Trimming pared 1 base from V and 3 bases from J, leaving 12 bases between. This CDR3 is built from 15 residues. The CDR3 is CASSLGVGAYTEAFF. In DNA, the CDR3 is TGTGCCAGCAGCTTAGGGGTGGGGGCCTACACTGAAGCTTTCTTT.

The rearrangement joins TRBV2 to TRBJ2-4, with 12 nucleotides matching TRBD2. Trimming cost V 3 bases and J 7 bases; bases outside gene matches: 7. CDR1 SNHLY and CDR2 FYNNEI come from the germline V gene. This CDR3 spans 16 amino acids. CDR3 region: CASSDTSGRPTNIQYF. As DNA, the CDR3 is TGTGCCAGCAGTGATACTAGCGGGAGGCCCACCAACATTCAGTACTTC.

The V gene is TRBV7-6, the J gene TRBJ1-1; 8 bases match TRBD1. CDR1 SGHVS and CDR2 FNYEAQ come from the germline V gene. With V trimmed by 5 bases and J by 1 base, 9 bases remained unmatched. The CDR3 contains 16 residues. The DNA for the CDR3 is TGTGCCAGCAGCAACCCAGGGGGCGGATCGAACACTGAAGCTTTCTTT. Its protein is CASSNPGGGSNTEAFF.

The chain couples TRBV5-1 to TRBJ2-7, with 7 bases aligning to TRBD1. The CDR3 runs to 16 residues. CDR1 and CDR2 from the germline V gene are SGHRS and YFSETQ. V was pared by 2 bases and J by 4 bases, with 12 bases of the junction left unmatched. CDR3 sequence: CASSLISGQDGYEQYF. The CDR3 nucleotides are TGCGCCAGCAGCTTAATTTCCGGACAGGACGGGTACGAGCAGTACTTC.

The chain is built from TRBV2 and TRBJ2-3, with TRBD2 as a possible D gene (6 bases). The CDR3 contains 11 residues. The V end lost 8 bases, the J end lost 11 bases, and 14 bases lay between the germline ends. CDR1 SNHLY and CDR2 FYNNEI come from the germline V gene. In DNA, the CDR3 is TGTGCCAGCCCGCGGGGTCCGGGGCAGTATTTT. Encoded protein: CASPRGPGQYF. Complete variable domain (other parts from reference TRBV2 and TRBJ2-3): EPEVTQTPSHQVTQMGQEVILRCVPISNHLYFYWYRQILGQKVEFLVSFYNNEISEKSEIFDDQFSVERPDGSNFTLKIRSTKLEDSAMYFCASPRGPGQYFGPGTRLTVL.

This chain links TRBV7-9 with TRBJ1-1; D might be TRBD1 (6 bases). Germline V lookup: CDR1 SEHNR, CDR2 FQNEAQ (reference sequence). Trimming removed 5 bases at V and 5 bases at J, with 18 bases between. The CDR3 sequence is 15 residues long. CDR3 in amino acids: CASSPPTGAATEAFF. CDR3 in DNA: TGTGCCAGCAGCCCCCCGACAGGCGCCGCTACTGAAGCTTTCTTT.

The gene calls are TRBV29-1 and TRBJ1-2; no clear D. The CDR3 is 15 amino acids. Germline lookup yields CDR1 SQVTM and CDR2 ANQGSEA. V was shortened by 0 bases and J by 4 bases, with 15 bases between the two germline ends. CDR3 DNA sequence: TGCAGCGTTGAAGATCAGGAAAGTAAAGTCTATGGCTACACCTTC. Its translation: CSVEDQESKVYGYTF.

The gene calls are TRBV2 and TRBJ2-7, with TRBD2 identical over 7 bases. The germline V gene encodes CDR1 SNHLY and CDR2 FYNNEI. V gave up 4 bases and J gave up 0 bases; unmatched junction bases: 6. This CDR3 contains 15 residues. In DNA, the CDR3 is TGTGCCAGCAGTGCTCAAGCGGGAAGCTCCTACGAGCAGTACTTC. This codes for CASSAQAGSSYEQYF.

The rearrangement links TRBV10-2 to TRBJ2-7, with a tentative D call TRBD1 (6 bases). This CDR3 spans 15 amino acids. CDR1 WSHSY and CDR2 SAAADI come from the germline V gene. Trimming pared 6 bases from V and 0 bases from J, leaving 15 bases between. Written as DNA, the CDR3 is TGCGCCAGCAGGGCACAGGGTAGGGGCTCCTACGAGCAGTACTTC. Protein: CASRAQGRGSYEQYF.

V gene TRBV7-9 combines with J gene TRBJ2-7; D may be TRBD1 (6 bases). CDR1 and CDR2 from the germline V gene are SEHNR and FQNEAQ (reference sequence). V lost 10 bases and J lost 1, with 11 bases in between. CDR3 length: 12 amino acids. The CDR3 sequence: CAIDRSSYEQYF. The DNA for the CDR3 is TGTGCCATCGACAGGAGTTCCTACGAGCAGTACTTC. Supplemented by reference TRBV7-9 and TRBJ2-7, the full variable domain reads DTGVSQNPRHKITKRGQNVTFRCDPISEHNRLYWYRQTLGQGPEFLTYFQNEAQLEKSRLLSDRFSAERPKGSFSTLEIQRTEQGDSAMYLCAIDRSSYEQYFGPGTRLTVT.

The chain joins TRBV11-2 to TRBJ2-3; 15 bases agree with TRBD2. Germline values: CDR1 SGHAT, CDR2 FQNNGV. The CDR3 runs to 18 residues. V lost 5 bases to trimming and J lost 2 bases; unmatched junction nucleotides: 8. The CDR3 DNA reads as TGTGCCAGCAGCCAGACCGGGACTAGCGGGGGGTTCACAGATACGCAGTATTTT. This gives the protein CASSQTGTSGGFTDTQYF. The full variable domain, with the rest looked up from reference TRBV11-2 and TRBJ2-3, is EAGVAQSPRYKIIEKRQSVAFWCNPISGHATLYWYQQILGQGPKLLIQFQNNGVVDDSQLPKDRFSAERLKGVDSTLKIQPAKLEDSAVYLCASSQTGTSGGFTDTQYFGPGTRLTVL.

This clone was recorded a few times. The rearrangement joins TRBV5-6 to TRBJ1-2; 7 nucleotides align to TRBD1. Germline lookup yields CDR1 SGHDT and CDR2 YYEEEE. The V gene end was trimmed by 0 bases and the J gene end by 0 bases; junction bases not matched to a gene: 5. This CDR3 is built from 16 residues. The CDR3 nucleotides read TGTGCCAGCAGCTTGGCAGCAGGGGGATCTAACTATGGCTACACCTTC. This codes for CASSLAAGGSNYGYTF. Full variable domain (outside the CDR3, taken from reference TRBV5-6 and TRBJ1-2): DAGVTQSPTHLIKTRGQQVTLRCSPKSGHDTVSWYQQALGQGPQFIFQYYEEEERQRGNFPDRFSGHQFPNYSSELNVNALLLGDSALYLCASSLAAGGSNYGYTFGSGTRLTVV.

This clone has more than one count but fewer than ten. V and J are TRBV28 and TRBJ2-1, with D perhaps TRBD2 (6 bases). Germline V gene lookup returns CDR1 MDHEN and CDR2 SYDVKM. The CDR3 runs to 16 residues. V lost 6 bases, J lost 6 bases, and 21 bases lay in between. CDR3 amino acids: CASRTPGTLASNEQFF. CDR3 DNA sequence: TGTGCCAGCAGGACACCAGGGACTCTAGCCAGCAATGAGCAGTTCTTC.

The CDR3 loop reads CASSLGTGGDQPQHF. CDR3 DNA: TGTGCCAGCAGTTTAGGGACAGGGGGAGATCAGCCCCAGCATTTT. This chain joins TRBV28 and TRBJ1-5, with 11 bases lining up with TRBD1. The length of the CDR3 is 15 residues. V lost 2 bases to trimming and J lost 5 bases; unmatched junction nucleotides: 2. Germline-derived CDR1 and CDR2 are MDHEN and SYDVKM.

V and J are TRBV29-1 and TRBJ1-1, with D uncertain. CDR1 is SQVTM and CDR2 is ANQGSEA in the germline V gene. V gave up 6 bases and J gave up 5 bases, with 7 bases separating them. The CDR3 length is 10 residues. CDR3 nucleotides: TGCAGCGTGGAGTCAACTGAAGCTTTCTTT. As protein: CSVESTEAFF.

The V and J genes are TRBV2 and TRBJ1-4; D possibly corresponds to TRBD1 (6 bases). The CDR3 is 14 amino acids. Germline CDR1 SNHLY, CDR2 FYNNEI. Trimming shortened V by 3 bases and J by 6 bases, and 11 bases separated the two germline ends. CDR3 protein: CASSEDSSHEKLFF. The CDR3 region has the DNA TGTGCCAGCAGTGAGGACAGCTCTCATGAAAAACTGTTTTTT. The full variable domain, in which reference TRBV2 and TRBJ1-4 provide the parts outside the CDR3, is EPEVTQTPSHQVTQMGQEVILRCVPISNHLYFYWYRQILGQKVEFLVSFYNNEISEKSEIFDDQFSVERPDGSNFTLKIRSTKLEDSAMYFCASSEDSSHEKLFFGSGTQLSVL.

This sequence joins TRBV28 and TRBJ2-1; 8 nucleotides agree with TRBD2. The germline CDR1 and CDR2 sequences are MDHEN and SYDVKM. This CDR3 is 13 amino acids long. V trimming: 7 bases; J trimming: 4 bases; junction bases outside the gene matches: 3. CDR3 in DNA: TGTGCCAGCAATAGCGGGGTATACAATGAGCAGTTCTTC. Its translation: CASNSGVYNEQFF.

This sequence joins TRBV15 and TRBJ2-7, with D possibly matching TRBD1 (6 bases). Germline V gene data show CDR1 as LNHNV and CDR2 as YYDKDF (reference sequence). V was trimmed by 5 bases and J by 2 bases, leaving 13 bases between them. The CDR3 extends over 14 amino acids. In DNA form, the CDR3 reads TGTGCCACCAGCCCCCAGGGGAACACCTACGAGCAGTACTTC. Protein: CATSPQGNTYEQYF. Filled out from reference TRBV15 and TRBJ2-7, the complete variable domain reads DAMVIQNPRYQVTQFGKPVTLSCSQTLNHNVMYWYQQKSSQAPKLLFHYYDKDFNNEADTPDNFQSRRPNTSFCFLDIRSPGLGDTAMYLCATSPQGNTYEQYFGPGTRLTVT.

This chain connects TRBV4-2 to TRBJ2-1, with 8 bases identical to TRBD2. CDR3 length: 16 residues. The trim removed 0 bases at V and 6 bases at J, leaving 7 bases unmatched. The germline gives CDR1 LGHNA, CDR2 YNFKEQ. The CDR3 sequence: CASSQDGSGVPNEQFF. In DNA form, the CDR3 reads TGTGCCAGCAGCCAAGATGGTAGCGGGGTTCCCAATGAGCAGTTCTTC.

This sequence joins TRBV7-8 and TRBJ2-1, with D maybe TRBD1 (6 bases). Germline CDR1 and CDR2: SGHVS and FQNEAQ. Trimming took off 8 bases at V and 2 bases at J, with 16 bases between the two ends. The CDR3 covers 15 residues. CDR3 sequence: CASGRGSPTYNEQFF. The DNA of the CDR3 is TGTGCCAGCGGCAGGGGCAGCCCCACCTACAATGAGCAGTTCTTC.

This chain uses TRBV10-2 with TRBJ2-7, with D hard to call. This CDR3 comprises 11 residues. Germline CDR1 and CDR2: WSHSY and SAAADI. Deletions cut 8 bases from V and 0 bases from J, with 5 bases between. CDR3 in amino acids: CASGPSYEQYF. The CDR3 coding sequence is TGCGCCAGCGGGCCCTCCTACGAGCAGTACTTC.